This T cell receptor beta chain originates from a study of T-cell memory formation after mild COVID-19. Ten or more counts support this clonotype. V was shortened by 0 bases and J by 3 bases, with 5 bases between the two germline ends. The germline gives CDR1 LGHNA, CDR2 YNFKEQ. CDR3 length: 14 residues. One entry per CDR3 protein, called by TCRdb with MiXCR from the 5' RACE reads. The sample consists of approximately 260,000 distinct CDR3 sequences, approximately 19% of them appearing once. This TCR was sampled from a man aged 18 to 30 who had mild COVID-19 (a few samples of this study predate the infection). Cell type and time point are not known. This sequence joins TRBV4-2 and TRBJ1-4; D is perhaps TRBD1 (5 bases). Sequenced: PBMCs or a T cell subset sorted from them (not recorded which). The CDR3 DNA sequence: TGTGCCAGCAGCCAAGAGACAGCTAATGAAAAACTGTTTTTT. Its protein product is CASSQETANEKLFF.